These 14 T cell receptor beta chains were sequenced from one sample in a study of blood T cell repertoires in COVID-19. This table comes from immunoSEQ multiplex PCR, and its TCRdb copy is limited to in-frame clones, with some not included. Of 140,000 to 150,000 clones listed, around 84% were seen once; the top ten hold about 5.1%. The specimen sequenced was peripheral blood. The receptor set was obtained from a human donor in a cohort sampled during active COVID-19.

The chain combines TRBV9 with TRBJ2-1, with 7 bases identical to TRBD2. From germline, CDR1 is SGDLS and CDR2 YYNGEE. The CDR3 extends over 14 amino acids. Trimming at V came to 2 bases and at J to 7 bases, leaving 6 bases not matched to a gene. The CDR3 DNA reads as TGTGCCAGCAGCGTTAGGGCGGGAGATAATGAGCAGTTCTTC. Translating it yields CASSVRAGDNEQFF.

The rearrangement uses TRBV2 and TRBJ2-5; 9 positions agree with TRBD2. V trimming: 4 bases; J trimming: 5 bases; junction bases outside the gene matches: 5. Germline V gene data show CDR1 as SNHLY and CDR2 as FYNNEI. This CDR3 spans 14 amino acids. The CDR3 DNA sequence: TGTGCCAGCAGTGGGACTAGCGCAGGGGAGACCCAGTACTTC. Translated, it gives CASSGTSAGETQYF.

The genes are TRBV6-1 and TRBJ1-6, with 11 bases aligning to TRBD1. The J segment lost 8 bases and the V segment lost 4 bases, leaving 7 bases of the junction unmatched. The CDR3 length is 16 residues. Looked up from germline, CDR1 is MNHNS and CDR2 is SASEGT. The CDR3 spells CASSGRTGGRDSPLHF. The CDR3 bases are TGTGCCAGCAGTGGCAGGACAGGGGGCCGGGATTCACCCCTCCACTTT.

This rearrangement joins TRBV7-2 to TRBJ2-5, with 15 bases fitting TRBD2. V was clipped by 5 bases and J by 4 bases; unmatched bases: 8. The CDR3 has 17 amino acids. The germline CDR1 and CDR2 sequences are SGHTA and FQGNSA. CDR3 region: CASSIGTSGGRGETQYF. CDR3 sequence (DNA): TGTGCCAGCAGCATCGGGACTAGCGGGGGGAGGGGAGAGACCCAGTACTTC. The variable domain in full, completed from reference TRBV7-2 and TRBJ2-5, reads GAGVSQSPSNKVTEKGKDVELRCDPISGHTALYWYRQSLGQGLEFLIYFQGNSAPDKSGLPSDRFSAERTGGSVSTLTIQRTQQEDSAVYLCASSIGTSGGRGETQYFGPGTRLLVL.

The chain joins TRBV19 to TRBJ1-2; maybe TRBD1 (5 bases). There are 14 residues in the CDR3. Germline V gene data show CDR1 as LNHDA and CDR2 as SQIVND (reference sequence). V was pared by 6 bases and J by 3 bases, with 14 bases between. CDR3 sequence reads: CASSRGRGDYGYTF. The DNA of the CDR3 is TGTGCCAGTAGCCGCGGGAGGGGCGACTATGGCTACACCTTC.

The chain carries TRBV6-5 and TRBJ2-5; the match to TRBD1 covers 9 bases. V lost 5 bases, J lost 6 bases, and 7 bases stayed unmatched. Looked up from germline, CDR1 is MNHEY and CDR2 is SVGAGI. The CDR3 is 14 residues long. In nucleotides, the CDR3 is TGTGCCAGCAGTCTGGACAGGGGAGGAAAGACCCAGTACTTC. Translating gives CASSLDRGGKTQYF.

The CDR3 loop reads CASSIGTSGGQETQYF. The CDR3 DNA sequence: TGTGCCAGTAGTATCGGGACTAGCGGGGGTCAAGAGACCCAGTACTTC. The V gene is TRBV19, the J gene TRBJ2-5; 14 nucleotides match TRBD2. Germline loops: CDR1 LNHDA, CDR2 SQIVND (reference sequence). The V gene end was trimmed by 3 bases and the J gene end by 2 bases; junction bases not matched to a gene: 2. This CDR3 has 16 residues.

The chain carries TRBV9 and TRBJ1-5; possibly TRBD1 for D (6 bases). Germline V lookup: CDR1 SGDLS, CDR2 YYNGEE. The ends were cut back, 3 bases at V and 5 bases at J, with 15 bases in the middle. There are 15 residues in the CDR3. The CDR3 DNA reads as TGTGCCAGCAGCGAGACCGGACAGATTTATCAGCCCCAGCATTTT. The encoded protein is CASSETGQIYQPQHF. The variable domain in full, with the rest retrieved from reference TRBV9 and TRBJ1-5, is DSGVTQTPKHLITATGQRVTLRCSPRSGDLSVYWYQQSLDQGLQFLIQYYNGEERAKGNILERFSAQQFPDLHSELNLSSLELGDSALYFCASSETGQIYQPQHFGDGTRLSIL.

The CDR3 protein is CASSRTGTGGRSFNEQFF. The DNA of the CDR3 is TGCGCCAGCAGCCGCACCGGGACAGGGGGAAGGAGCTTCAATGAGCAGTTCTTC. V and J are TRBV5-1 and TRBJ2-1; 11 positions agree with TRBD1. Germline lookup yields CDR1 SGHRS and CDR2 YFSETQ. The CDR3 totals 18 residues. Trimming removed 4 bases from V and 6 bases from J; junction bases left unmatched: 15.

The rearrangement links TRBV7-9 to TRBJ2-2, with 12 bases aligning to TRBD2. Trimming took 6 bases from V and 3 from J; bases not matched to a gene: 8. Per germline, CDR1 SEHNR and CDR2 FQNEAQ (reference sequence). This CDR3 comprises 17 residues. The CDR3 bases are TGTGCCAGCAGTCAGCTAGCGGGGGGGCCGTACACCGGGGAGCTGTTTTTT. Residues: CASSQLAGGPYTGELFF.

The chain joins TRBV5-1 to TRBJ1-6; tentatively, D is TRBD1 (6 bases). This CDR3 is built from 16 residues. Between the trimmed V and J ends, which lost 5 bases and 5 bases, there was a span of 17 bases. Germline V gene data show CDR1 as SGHRS and CDR2 as YFSETQ. The CDR3 DNA sequence: TGCGCCAGCAGGCTGCAGACAGGCTCGGATAATTCACCCCTCCACTTT. This translates into CASRLQTGSDNSPLHF.

This chain joins TRBV5-1 and TRBJ2-1; 10 bases agree with TRBD2. The V gene's germline CDR1 is SGHRS and CDR2 YFSETQ. The ends lost 5 bases at V and 7 bases at J; junction bases unmatched: 9. The length of the CDR3 is 15 residues. CDR3 nucleotides: TGCGCCAGCAGTCTTACTAGCGGGGTTAGGAATGAGCAGTTCTTC. As protein: CASSLTSGVRNEQFF.

This chain uses TRBV3-1 (or the pseudogene TRBV3-2) with TRBJ2-5, with a weak D call TRBD2 (6 bases). This CDR3 has 16 amino acids. Trimming took off 8 bases at V and 4 bases at J, with 23 bases between the two ends. Germline loops: CDR1 LGHDT, CDR2 YNNKEL (reference sequence). Here the CDR3 DNA reads TGTGCCAGCCGTTTTAAAACCGGGAGTCGAGGAGAGACCCAGTACTTC. This translates into CASRFKTGSRGETQYF.

J is TRBJ1-1 and V is TRBV21-1; the D call in the table, TRBD1, was not verified against the DNA. TRBV21-1 is tagged as a pseudogene. The CDR3 is 14 residues long. The CDR3 sequence is CARKGAGACSEAFF. CDR3 nucleotides: TGTGCCAGAAAAGGAGCAGGGGCGTGCAGTGAAGCTTTCTTT.